This T cell receptor beta chain was captured in a study of blood T cell repertoires in COVID-19. Study in general: There were acute and convalescent COVID-19 samples, and they came from the United States, Italy and Spain. Sources were T cells, B-cell-depleted T cells, or PBMCs; the material itself was cDNA or gDNA.

In the study's own analysis: The authors estimated nucleated cell counts from reference gene primer amplification. Method: immunoSEQ multiplex PCR; TCRdb's copy keeps in-frame clones and lacks some. V and J calls plus clone size are reproduced from that table; the DNA served to infer D and trimming. This sample has 70,000 to 85,000 clones, with around 80% found just once. The TCR was taken from a man between 60 and 75 years old with acute or convalescent COVID-19. Sequencing used peripheral blood.

The CDR3 protein is CASSSDRGSEWTEAFF. In nucleotides, the CDR3 is TGCGCCAGCAGCTCGGACAGGGGGTCCGAGTGGACTGAAGCTTTCTTT. The V and J genes are TRBV5-1 and TRBJ1-1; 10 bases match TRBD1. There are 16 residues in the CDR3. Losses at the gene ends were 3 bases for V and 5 bases for J; bases not matched to a gene: 10. Germline V gene lookup returns CDR1 SGHRS and CDR2 YFSETQ.